The TCR beta chain under discussion was sequenced for a study of T cell responses to AZD1222 COVID-19 vaccine. Findings of the study overall: Repertoires were obtained only post-peak T cell response. Baseline seropositives among AZD1222 recipients totaled only 5 or 6. Mostly white British, mostly female donors; authors suggested clonal diversity may be underestimated.

Data came from immunoSEQ multiplex PCR; TCRdb stores just in-frame clones and leaves some out. Of 90,000 to 150,000 clones detected, around 89% appear once; the ten largest clones hold under 4.5%. Germline V gene data show CDR1 as LGHDT and CDR2 as YNNKEL (reference sequence). Between the trimmed V and J ends, which lost 4 bases and 2 bases, there was a span of 15 bases. The CDR3 is 16 amino acids. Regarding this clone: Its specificity is unknown.

The source material was peripheral blood, sampled on day 0 of AZD1222 vaccination. This chain uses TRBV3-1 (or the pseudogene TRBV3-2) with TRBJ1-3, with a possible D match to TRBD1 (5 bases). The receptor comes from an adult in good health. CDR3 protein: CASSRETGRPGNTIYF. CDR3 bases: TGTGCCAGCAGCCGCGAAACAGGTCGTCCTGGAAACACCATATATTTT.